This entry concerns a single T cell receptor (beta chain). The PCR used 60 Vbeta and 13 Jbeta primers. Source study methods: Later work found tens of millions of unique TCR beta chains, with 9.5 million to 12 million shared. Method: immunoSEQ multiplex PCR; TCRdb's copy keeps in-frame clones and lacks some. Clone size and V and J calls were adopted from that table, with D and trimming inferred from the DNA. Here the sample spans roughly 130,000 clones, 83% being singletons. This record comes from a study of cytomegalovirus exposure and HLA in healthy donors. In the study overall: Within an early data release were tens of millions of unique TCRs drawn from HLA-typed donors.

This CDR3 has 15 amino acids. Looked up from germline, CDR1 is LNHDA and CDR2 is SQIVND (reference sequence). Germline trimming cut 6 bases from V and 6 bases from J; bases unmatched to any gene: 9. The receptor was derived from a girl aged 2 to 9 in good health and CMV-seronegative. The chain links TRBV19 to TRBJ1-5, with TRBD1 matching 9 bases. Material for sequencing was PBMCs. The CDR3 here is CASRRQGGETQPQHF. The CDR3 nucleotides are TGTGCCAGTAGGAGACAGGGGGGAGAGACTCAGCCCCAGCATTTT.